A single sample gave rise to the 13 T cell receptor beta chains below, sequenced in a study of control samples from healthy donors and cancer patients. TCRdb keeps only in-frame clones here, not all; method: immunoSEQ multiplex PCR. The table has about 140,000 clones, 80% to 95% seen once. The sample consisted of blood. The receptors were sampled from a man under 40 in good health.

Turning to this clone: The same CDR3 can be traced to other DNA sequences in this sample. CDR3 coding DNA: TGTGCCTGGACAGGGACAGGCTATGGCTACACCTTC. Translating gives CAWTGTGYGYTF. This chain uses TRBV30 with TRBJ1-2; 8 bases line up with TRBD1. Per germline, CDR1 GTSNPN and CDR2 SVGIG (reference sequence). J lost 4 bases, V lost 4 bases, and 2 bases had no gene match. The CDR3 spans 12 residues.

In this sample, this clone turned up once. The chain links TRBV2 to TRBJ1-5; D is unresolved. Germline CDR1 reads SNHLY; CDR2 reads FYNNEI. This CDR3 is built from 13 residues. V lost 4 bases and J 0 bases, leaving 4 bases between the germline ends. Here the CDR3 reads CASSGYSNQPQHF. The CDR3, as DNA: TGTGCCAGCAGTGGATATAGCAATCAGCCCCAGCATTTT. The full variable domain, completed using reference TRBV2 and TRBJ1-5, is EPEVTQTPSHQVTQMGQEVILRCVPISNHLYFYWYRQILGQKVEFLVSFYNNEISEKSEIFDDQFSVERPDGSNFTLKIRSTKLEDSAMYFCASSGYSNQPQHFGDGTRLSIL.

The chain combines TRBV11-2 with TRBJ2-3; 10 bases align to TRBD2. The junction had 1 base not matched to a gene; V was cut back by 3 bases and J by 4 bases. The CDR3 spans 14 residues. Per the germline V gene, CDR1 is SGHAT and CDR2 is FQNNGV. The CDR3 bases are TGTGCCAGCAGCTTGAGCGGGAGGGCAGATACGCAGTATTTT. This gives the protein CASSLSGRADTQYF.

V usage is TRBV7-9 and J usage is TRBJ1-6; TRBD1 is a possible D gene (5 bases). Germline values: CDR1 SEHNR, CDR2 FQNEAQ (reference sequence). This CDR3 has 14 residues. The V and J ends lost 8 bases and 6 bases respectively, with 14 bases between them. CDR3 coding DNA: TGTGCCAGCGGCCATAAGACAGTTAATTCACCCCTCCACTTT. It yields the protein CASGHKTVNSPLHF.

DNA for the CDR3: TGTGCCAGCAGTTTGAGTCGATCTGAAGCTTTCTTT. Protein sequence: CASSLSRSEAFF. The chain employs TRBV28 and TRBJ1-1; D is unclear. The CDR3 extends over 12 amino acids. Germline V gives CDR1 MDHEN, CDR2 SYDVKM. Trimming stripped 3 bases from V and 6 bases from J, with 8 bases between.

V gene TRBV11-2 combines with J gene TRBJ2-1; TRBD1 might be the D (5 bases). The germline V gene has CDR1 SGHAT and CDR2 FQNNGV. V dropped 6 bases and J dropped 9 bases, with 24 bases sitting between them. The CDR3 covers 16 residues. The CDR3 DNA reads TGTGCCAGCAGAAATATGGTCAGGGTTCGATTCGGTGAGCAGTTCTTC. Translation: CASRNMVRVRFGEQFF.

This clone came up once. CDR3 region: CASSSQTGTNEKLFF. CDR3 coding DNA: TGTGCCAGCAGCTCGCAGACAGGCACAAATGAAAAACTGTTTTTT. The chain employs TRBV7-2 and TRBJ1-4, with D possibly being TRBD1 (6 bases). The length of the CDR3 is 15 residues. Germline V gene sequence: CDR1 SGHTA, CDR2 FQGNSA. V shed 4 bases and J shed 5 bases, with 14 bases lying between them.

The chain recombines TRBV10-3 with TRBJ1-1, with D perhaps matching TRBD1 (6 bases). Between the trimmed V and J ends, which lost 3 bases and 1 base, there was a span of 15 bases. Germline-derived CDR1 and CDR2 are ENHRY and SYGVKD. This CDR3 contains 16 residues. The CDR3 protein is CAISDFPGAKNTEAFF. Written as DNA, the CDR3 is TGTGCCATCAGTGACTTCCCGGGGGCTAAGAACACTGAAGCTTTCTTT.

This chain connects TRBV19 to TRBJ2-7; tentatively, D is TRBD1 or TRBD2 (5 bases each). The CDR3 consists of 15 residues. Germline V CDR1 and CDR2: LNHDA, SQIVND (reference sequence). Trimming took off 4 bases at V and 3 bases at J, with 16 bases between the two ends. CDR3 sequence reads: CASSTRGEGGYEQYF. The CDR3, as DNA: TGTGCCAGTAGTACTCGAGGGGAAGGAGGCTACGAGCAGTACTTC.

The chain joins TRBV6-2 or TRBV6-3 to TRBJ1-1; D possibly corresponds to TRBD1 (6 bases). The CDR3 extends over 13 amino acids. V was pared by 0 bases and J by 12 bases, with 14 bases between. Germline V gene lookup returns CDR1 MNHEY and CDR2 SVGEGT. The CDR3 protein is CASSYSTGQGTFF. In DNA, the CDR3 is TGTGCCAGCAGTTACTCGACTGGGCAGGGGACTTTCTTT.

This chain joins TRBV2 and TRBJ2-5; 12 bases are a match to TRBD2. The V gene end was trimmed by 5 bases and the J gene end by 5 bases; junction bases not matched to a gene: 9. Germline loops: CDR1 SNHLY, CDR2 FYNNEI. CDR3 length equals 16 residues. The CDR3 region has the DNA TGTGCCAGCAGTCGGACTAGCGGGACTTCATGGGAGACCCAGTACTTC. This gives the protein CASSRTSGTSWETQYF.

The J gene is TRBJ2-7, the V gene TRBV2; D tentatively reads TRBD1 or TRBD2 (5 bases each). The CDR3 is made up of 15 amino acids. V dropped 6 bases and J dropped 5 bases, with 20 bases sitting between them. Germline V gene sequence: CDR1 SNHLY, CDR2 FYNNEI. CDR3 nucleotides: TGTGCCAGCAGAGACCCGGGACCCCTAGGGCACGAGCAGTACTTC. Protein product: CASRDPGPLGHEQYF. The entire variable domain, with the rest obtained from reference TRBV2 and TRBJ2-7, is as follows: EPEVTQTPSHQVTQMGQEVILRCVPISNHLYFYWYRQILGQKVEFLVSFYNNEISEKSEIFDDQFSVERPDGSNFTLKIRSTKLEDSAMYFCASRDPGPLGHEQYFGPGTRLTVT.

V gene TRBV6-5 combines with J gene TRBJ1-4, with no clear D. Per the germline V gene, CDR1 is MNHEY and CDR2 is SVGAGI. The V and J ends lost 8 bases and 0 bases respectively, with 13 bases between them. The CDR3 consists of 15 residues. CDR3 sequence (DNA): TGTGCCAGCGAAACCATCGGGACAACTAATGAAAAACTGTTTTTT. It is translated as CASETIGTTNEKLFF.